This is a list of T cell receptor beta chains from one sample in a study of cytomegalovirus exposure and HLA in healthy donors. Data came from immunoSEQ multiplex PCR; TCRdb stores just in-frame clones and leaves some out. The sample has about 140,000 clones; more than 60% are singletons. What was sequenced was PBMCs. These receptor sequences come from a male donor in good health and CMV-seronegative. Each CDR3 is given with its conserved first and last residue. Each record gives: clone size, D gene, J gene, V gene, CDR3 protein, CDR3 DNA. A D gene is named only where the DNA matches it firmly. Only some rows state a clone size, as once, few, many or a class for expanded clones.

.	.	TRBJ2-1	TRBV7-8	CAWARDNEQFF	TGTGCATGGGCGAGGGACAATGAGCAGTTCTTC
.	TRBD1	TRBJ2-7	TRBV27	CASSFGTGGIYEQYF	TGTGCCAGCAGTTTTGGGACAGGGGGTATCTACGAGCAGTACTTC
.	.	TRBJ1-1	TRBV30	CALLPGHLNTEAFF	TGTGCCTTGCTCCCGGGACATTTGAACACTGAAGCTTTCTTT
.	TRBD1	TRBJ1-6	TRBV15	CATSSGTGGSPLHF	TGTGCCACCAGCAGTGGGACAGGGGGTTCACCCCTCCACTTT
few	.	TRBJ1-1	TRBV5-1	CASSLGTGTNTEAFF	TGCGCCAGCAGCTTGGGTACAGGGACCAACACTGAAGCTTTCTTT
.	.	TRBJ1-2	TRBV5-4	CASSLELWGGLDYTF	TGTGCCAGCAGCTTGGAGTTGTGGGGCGGCCTGGACTACACCTTC
.	TRBD1	TRBJ2-2	TRBV6-5	CASSWTGALNTGELFF	TGTGCCAGCAGTTGGACAGGGGCGCTGAACACCGGGGAGCTGTTTTTT
.	.	TRBJ2-7	TRBV5-1	CASSPGGGPAYEQYF	TGCGCCAGCAGCCCGGGCGGGGGCCCCGCCTACGAGCAGTACTTC
few	.	TRBJ1-2	TRBV14	CASSHGAGDGYTF	TGTGCCAGCAGCCATGGGGCAGGGGATGGCTACACCTTC
few	.	TRBJ2-7	TRBV6-4	CASSESGHDYEQYF	TGTGCCAGCAGTGAGTCGGGACACGATTACGAGCAGTACTTC
.	.	TRBJ1-1	TRBV11-3	CASSLRPGVRAFF	TGTGCCAGCAGCTTAAGGCCAGGGGTAAGGGCTTTCTTT
few	.	TRBJ1-1	TRBV9	CASSVDGAETEAFF	TGTGCCAGCAGCGTAGATGGGGCTGAGACTGAAGCTTTCTTT
few	TRBD1	TRBJ1-1	TRBV5-1	CASSQGDRGDTEAFF	TGCGCCAGCAGCCAGGGGGACAGGGGGGACACTGAAGCTTTCTTT
.	TRBD1	TRBJ2-2	TRBV2	CASTRQGRAGELFF	TGTGCCAGCACCAGACAGGGTAGGGCCGGGGAGCTGTTTTTT
once	.	TRBJ1-5	TRBV18	CASSPDRGRGNQPQHF	TGTGCCAGCTCGCCGGATAGGGGGAGGGGAAATCAGCCCCAGCATTTT
.	.	TRBJ1-2	TRBV5-6	CASSLRGLERVGYTF	TGTGCCAGCAGCTTGAGGGGACTAGAGAGGGTTGGCTACACCTTC
.	.	TRBJ2-6	TRBV6-5	CASSYSRYSGANVLTF	TGTGCCAGCAGTTACTCTCGCTACTCTGGGGCCAACGTCCTGACTTTC
once	TRBD1	TRBJ1-5	TRBV19	CASSPDRGIWVYSNQPQHF	TGTGCCAGTAGTCCTGACAGGGGAATTTGGGTCTATAGCAATCAGCCCCAGCATTTT
.	.	TRBJ2-3	TRBV27	CASSLSRGATDTQYF	TGTGCCAGCAGTTTATCAAGGGGCGCCACAGATACGCAGTATTTT
.	TRBD2	TRBJ2-1	TRBV28	CASSKAGGKNEQFF	TGTGCCAGCAGCAAAGCGGGGGGTAAGAATGAGCAGTTCTTC
.	TRBD1	TRBJ2-5	TRBV6-4	CASSDTRQGKTQYF	TGTGCCAGCAGTGACACAAGACAGGGGAAGACCCAGTACTTC
.	TRBD1	TRBJ1-5	TRBV7-2	CASSLGTGGEISNQPQHF	TGTGCCAGCAGCTTAGGGACAGGGGGCGAGATAAGCAATCAGCCCCAGCATTTT
few	.	TRBJ1-1	TRBV10-2	CASSESGASTEAFF	TGCGCCAGCAGTGAGTCAGGGGCTTCCACTGAAGCTTTCTTT
.	.	TRBJ1-6	TRBV2	CASSPSLHF	TGTGCCAGCAGTCCGTCCCTCCACTTT
once	TRBD1	TRBJ1-2	TRBV28	CASSTEQGVDYGYTF	TGTGCCAGCAGTACCGAACAGGGGGTTGACTATGGCTACACCTTC
.	TRBD1	TRBJ1-3	TRBV4-3	CASSNRGSSGNTIYF	TGCGCCAGCAGCAACAGGGGAAGCTCTGGAAACACCATATATTTT
.	.	TRBJ2-6	TRBV27	CASSQFLTPGRPLSGANVLTF	TGTGCCAGCAGTCAATTTCTTACCCCCGGGAGACCCCTCTCTGGGGCCAACGTCCTGACTTTC
.	TRBD1	TRBJ1-5	TRBV19	CASSLGGHQPQHF	TGTGCCAGTAGTCTAGGGGGCCATCAGCCCCAGCATTTT
.	.	TRBJ2-1	TRBV5-4	CASIPTAGLINNEQFF	TGTGCCAGCATTCCTACTGCAGGACTTATTAACAATGAGCAGTTCTTC
.	TRBD1	TRBJ1-2	TRBV6-5	CASSVQGDNYGYTF	TGTGCCAGCAGTGTACAGGGGGATAACTATGGCTACACCTTC
.	TRBD2	TRBJ2-5	TRBV27	CASSSGTSGGRETQYF	TGTGCCAGCAGTTCGGGGACTAGCGGGGGTAGGGAGACCCAGTACTTC
.	.	TRBJ1-5	TRBV7-2	CASSLDAGNQPQHF	TGTGCCAGCAGCTTAGACGCAGGCAATCAGCCCCAGCATTTT
.	TRBD2	TRBJ2-2	TRBV5-4	CASSEAGTSGVWGELFF	TGTGCCAGCAGCGAAGCCGGGACTAGCGGGGTGTGGGGGGAGCTGTTTTTT
.	TRBD1	TRBJ2-7	TRBV12-5	CASGLGGQGALYEQYF	TGTGCTAGTGGTTTGGGGGGACAGGGGGCGTTGTACGAGCAGTACTTC
few	TRBD1	TRBJ1-4	TRBV4-1	CASSQKEGQGREKLFF	TGCGCCAGCAGCCAGAAGGAGGGACAGGGGCGGGAAAAACTGTTTTTT
once	TRBD2	TRBJ2-2	TRBV5-1	CASRSTGTRLGGELFF	TGCGCCAGCAGATCGACCGGGACTAGATTAGGCGGGGAGCTGTTTTTT
once	TRBD2	TRBJ2-1	TRBV10-2	CASRLAGGPYEQFF	TGCGCCAGCCGCCTAGCGGGGGGGCCCTATGAGCAGTTCTTC
.	TRBD1	TRBJ1-5	TRBV5-6	CASSVGTGGIQPQHF	TGTGCCAGCAGCGTCGGGACAGGGGGAATTCAGCCCCAGCATTTT
once	.	TRBJ1-3	TRBV6-1	CASSDRGRQAGNTIYF	TGTGCCAGCAGTGACCGAGGCAGACAGGCTGGAAACACCATATATTTT